A selection of T cell receptor beta chains follows, all from one sample in a study of neurological immune-mediated disorders. TCRdb itself ran the 5' RACE reads through MiXCR, one entry per CDR3 protein. The table includes over 90,000 distinct CDR3 sequences, approximately 11% detected once. The material sequenced was PBMCs. Receptor source: a female donor with HTLV-1-associated myelopathy (HAM/TSP). Each CDR3 is given with its conserved first and last residue. D genes are given only for firm matches. Rows give clone size only sometimes, using once, few, many, or a class for an expanded clone.

D,J,size,V,CDR3,DNA
TRBD1,TRBJ2-1,many,TRBV20-1,CSARPIRDRGYNEQFF,TGCAGTGCTAGACCCATCCGGGACAGGGGATACAATGAGCAGTTCTTC
TRBD1,TRBJ1-1,many,TRBV5-6,CASSFEDRPEAFF,TGTGCCAGCAGCTTCGAGGACAGGCCCGAAGCTTTCTTT
NA,TRBJ2-6,many,TRBV7-2,CASSRDGTGANVLTF,TGTGCCAGCAGCCGAGACGGTACTGGGGCCAACGTCCTGACTTTC
TRBD2,TRBJ2-1,many,TRBV11-2,CASSLDLASGLHEQFF,TGTGCCAGCAGCTTAGATCTGGCTAGCGGGCTCCATGAGCAGTTCTTC
NA,TRBJ2-7,many,TRBV20-1,CSARSNSYEQYF,TGCAGTGCTAGGTCCAACTCCTACGAGCAGTACTTC
NA,TRBJ2-7,NA,TRBV5-6,CASSLRGVPNEQYF,TGTGCCAGCAGCTTAAGGGGGGTCCCCAACGAGCAGTACTTC
NA,TRBJ1-2,NA,TRBV15,CATKQGNYGYTF,TGTGCCACCAAACAGGGAAACTATGGCTACACCTTC
NA,TRBJ1-1,many,TRBV12-3/TRBV12-4,CASSPPAGRVMNTEAFF,TGTGCCAGCAGCCCGCCCGCCGGGCGAGTAATGAACACTGAAGCTTTCTTT
NA,TRBJ1-2,many,TRBV6-6,CASSVNTGGGGYTF,TGTGCCAGCAGTGTTAACACTGGGGGCGGTGGCTACACCTTC
NA,TRBJ2-1,NA,TRBV5-1,CASSLEVRNEQFF,TGCGCCAGCAGCTTGGAAGTGAGGAATGAGCAGTTCTTC